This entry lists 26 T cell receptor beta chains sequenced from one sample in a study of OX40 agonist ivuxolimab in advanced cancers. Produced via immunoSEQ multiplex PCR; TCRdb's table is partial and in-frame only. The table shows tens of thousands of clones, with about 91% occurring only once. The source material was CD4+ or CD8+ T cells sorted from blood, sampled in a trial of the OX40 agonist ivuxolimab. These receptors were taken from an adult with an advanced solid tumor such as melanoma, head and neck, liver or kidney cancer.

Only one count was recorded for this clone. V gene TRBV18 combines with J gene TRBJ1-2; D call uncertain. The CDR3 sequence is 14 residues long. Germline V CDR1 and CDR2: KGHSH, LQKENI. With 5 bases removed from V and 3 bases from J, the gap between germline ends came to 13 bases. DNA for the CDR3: TGTGCCAGCTCAAGCGGTTGGTCCGACTATGGCTACACCTTC. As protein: CASSSGWSDYGYTF.

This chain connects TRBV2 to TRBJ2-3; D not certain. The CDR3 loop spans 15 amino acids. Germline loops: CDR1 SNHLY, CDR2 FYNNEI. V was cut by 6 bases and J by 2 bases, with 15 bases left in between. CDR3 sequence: CASSDPTLPTDTQYF. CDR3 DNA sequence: TGTGCCAGCAGCGACCCGACGCTACCCACAGATACGCAGTATTTT.

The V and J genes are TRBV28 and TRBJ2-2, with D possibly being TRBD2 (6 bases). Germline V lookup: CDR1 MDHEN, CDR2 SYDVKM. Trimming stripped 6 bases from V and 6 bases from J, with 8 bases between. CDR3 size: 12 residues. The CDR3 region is CASRRDAGELFF. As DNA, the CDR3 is TGTGCCAGCAGGCGGGATGCCGGGGAGCTGTTTTTT.

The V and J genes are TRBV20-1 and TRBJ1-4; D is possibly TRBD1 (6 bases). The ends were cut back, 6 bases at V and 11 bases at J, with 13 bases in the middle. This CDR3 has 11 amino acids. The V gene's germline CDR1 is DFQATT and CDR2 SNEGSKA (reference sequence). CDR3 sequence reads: CSAGQGRKLFF. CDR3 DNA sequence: TGCAGTGCCGGGCAGGGGAGGAAACTGTTTTTT.

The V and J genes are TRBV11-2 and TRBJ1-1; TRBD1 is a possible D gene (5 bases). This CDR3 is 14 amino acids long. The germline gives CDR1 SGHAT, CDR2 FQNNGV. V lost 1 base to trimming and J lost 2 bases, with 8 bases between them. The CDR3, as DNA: TGTGCCAGCAGCTTAGGGACACCCAACACTGAAGCTTTCTTT. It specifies CASSLGTPNTEAFF.

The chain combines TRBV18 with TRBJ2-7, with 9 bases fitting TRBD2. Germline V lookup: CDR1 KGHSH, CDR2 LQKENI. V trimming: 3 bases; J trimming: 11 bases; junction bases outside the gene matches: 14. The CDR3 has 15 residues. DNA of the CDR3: TGTGCCAGCTCACCCAATGGGCTAGCGGGAAAGGTTGAGTACTTC. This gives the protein CASSPNGLAGKVEYF.

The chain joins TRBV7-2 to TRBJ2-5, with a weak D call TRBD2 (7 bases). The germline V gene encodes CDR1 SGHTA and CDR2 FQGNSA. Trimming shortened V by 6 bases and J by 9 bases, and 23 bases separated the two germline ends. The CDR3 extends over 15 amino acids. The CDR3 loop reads CASRLRGGRRSAQYF. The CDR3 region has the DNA TGTGCCAGCAGACTCAGGGGAGGGCGCAGGAGCGCCCAGTACTTC.

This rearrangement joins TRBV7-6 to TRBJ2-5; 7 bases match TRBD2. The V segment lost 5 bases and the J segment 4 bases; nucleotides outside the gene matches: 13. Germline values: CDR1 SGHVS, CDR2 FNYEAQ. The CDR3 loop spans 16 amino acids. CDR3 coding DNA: TGTGCCAGCAGCCCACAAACCGGGAGGATAGGAGAGACCCAGTACTTC. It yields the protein CASSPQTGRIGETQYF.

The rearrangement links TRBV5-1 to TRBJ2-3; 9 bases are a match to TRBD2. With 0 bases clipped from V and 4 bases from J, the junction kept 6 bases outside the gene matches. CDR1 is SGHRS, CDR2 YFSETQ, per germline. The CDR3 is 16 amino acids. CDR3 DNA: TGCGCCAGCAGCTTGGGAGCGGGAGGAGTTTCAGATACGCAGTATTTT. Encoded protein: CASSLGAGGVSDTQYF.

The CDR3, as DNA: TGTGCCAGCACCCCCTCGGGGGGGAACAATGAGCAGTTCTTC. Encoded protein: CASTPSGGNNEQFF. The chain combines TRBV5-5 with TRBJ2-1; 8 bases are shared with TRBD2. The V gene end was trimmed by 6 bases and the J gene end by 5 bases; junction bases not matched to a gene: 7. This CDR3 has 14 residues. Germline-derived CDR1 and CDR2 are SGHKS and YYEKEE (reference sequence).

The CDR3 DNA reads as TGCGCCAGCAGCCCAGGGTGGGGGGGCACAGATACGCAGTATTTT. Amino acids: CASSPGWGGTDTQYF. The chain uses TRBV4-1 and TRBJ2-3, with D possibly being TRBD2 (6 bases). Germline V gene sequence: CDR1 MGHRA, CDR2 YSYEKL. The CDR3 runs to 15 residues. Between the trimmed V and J ends, which lost 4 bases and 1 base, there was a span of 12 bases.

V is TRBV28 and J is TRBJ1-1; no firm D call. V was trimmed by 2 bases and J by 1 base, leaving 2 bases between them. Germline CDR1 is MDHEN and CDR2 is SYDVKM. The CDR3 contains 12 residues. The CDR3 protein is CASSLRNTEAFF. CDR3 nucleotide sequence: TGTGCCAGCAGTTTACGGAACACTGAAGCTTTCTTT. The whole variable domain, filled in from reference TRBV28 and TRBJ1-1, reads DVKVTQSSRYLVKRTGEKVFLECVQDMDHENMFWYRQDPGLGLRLIYFSYDVKMKEKGDIPEGYSVSREKKERFSLILESASTNQTSMYLCASSLRNTEAFFGQGTRLTVV.

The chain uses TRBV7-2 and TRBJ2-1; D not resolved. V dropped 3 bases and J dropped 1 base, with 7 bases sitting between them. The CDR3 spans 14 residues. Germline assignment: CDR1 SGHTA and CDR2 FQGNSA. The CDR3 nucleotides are TGTGCCAGCAGCTTTGAAACTTCCTACAATGAGCAGTTCTTC. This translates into CASSFETSYNEQFF.

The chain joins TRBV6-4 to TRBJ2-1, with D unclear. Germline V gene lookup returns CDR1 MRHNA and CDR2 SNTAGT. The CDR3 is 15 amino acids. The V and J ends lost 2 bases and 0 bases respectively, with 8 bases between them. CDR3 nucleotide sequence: TGTGCCAGCAGTGACCCCGGCACCTCCTACAATGAGCAGTTCTTC. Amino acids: CASSDPGTSYNEQFF.

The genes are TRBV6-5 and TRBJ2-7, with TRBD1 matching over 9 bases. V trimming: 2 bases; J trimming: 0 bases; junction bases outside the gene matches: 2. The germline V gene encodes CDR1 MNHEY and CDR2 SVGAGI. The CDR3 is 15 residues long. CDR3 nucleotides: TGTGCCAGCAGTTACGGGACAGGGATCTCCTACGAGCAGTACTTC. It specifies CASSYGTGISYEQYF.

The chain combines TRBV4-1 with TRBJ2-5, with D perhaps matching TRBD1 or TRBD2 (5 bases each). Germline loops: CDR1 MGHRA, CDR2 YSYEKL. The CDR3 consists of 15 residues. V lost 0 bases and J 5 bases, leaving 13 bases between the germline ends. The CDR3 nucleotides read TGCGCCAGCAGCCAAGACCCAGGGACGAAGGAGACCCAGTACTTC. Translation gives CASSQDPGTKETQYF.

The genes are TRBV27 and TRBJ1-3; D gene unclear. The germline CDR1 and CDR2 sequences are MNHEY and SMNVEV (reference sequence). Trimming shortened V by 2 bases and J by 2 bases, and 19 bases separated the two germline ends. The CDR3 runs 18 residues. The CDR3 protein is CASSLTPSTIGTGNTIYF. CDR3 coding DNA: TGTGCCAGCAGTTTAACCCCCTCTACTATTGGGACTGGAAACACCATATATTTT.

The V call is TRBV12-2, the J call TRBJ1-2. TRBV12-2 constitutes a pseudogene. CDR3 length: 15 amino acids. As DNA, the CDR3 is TGTGCAAGTCGCTTAGGCCAGGGGAGGAGTGGAGGCTACACCTTC. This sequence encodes CASRLGQGRSGGYTF.

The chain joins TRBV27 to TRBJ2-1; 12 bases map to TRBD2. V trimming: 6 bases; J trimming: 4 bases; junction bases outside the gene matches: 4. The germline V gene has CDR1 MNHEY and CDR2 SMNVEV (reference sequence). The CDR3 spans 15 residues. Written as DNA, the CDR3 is TGTGCCAGCAGCCTAGCGGGAGGGCCTTACAATGAGCAGTTCTTC. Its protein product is CASSLAGGPYNEQFF.

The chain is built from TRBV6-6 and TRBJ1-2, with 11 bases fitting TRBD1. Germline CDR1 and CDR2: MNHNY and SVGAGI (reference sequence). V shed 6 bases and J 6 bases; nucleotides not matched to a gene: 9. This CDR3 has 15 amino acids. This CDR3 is CASSLQPDRGHGYTF. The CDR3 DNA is TGTGCCAGCAGCCTACAGCCGGACAGGGGGCATGGCTACACCTTC.

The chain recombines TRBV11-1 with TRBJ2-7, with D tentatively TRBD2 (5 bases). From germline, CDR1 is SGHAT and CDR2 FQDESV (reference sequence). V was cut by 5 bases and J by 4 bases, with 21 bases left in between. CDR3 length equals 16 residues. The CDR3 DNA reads TGTGCCAGCAGCCCATATCCTAGTGAGCGGCAATACGAGCAGTACTTC. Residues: CASSPYPSERQYEQYF.

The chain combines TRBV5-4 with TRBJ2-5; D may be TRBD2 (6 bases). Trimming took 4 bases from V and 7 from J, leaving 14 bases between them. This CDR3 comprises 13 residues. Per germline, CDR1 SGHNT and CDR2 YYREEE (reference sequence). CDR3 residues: CASSRDSTGTQYF. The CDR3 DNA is TGTGCCAGCAGCAGGGACTCCACGGGGACCCAGTACTTC.

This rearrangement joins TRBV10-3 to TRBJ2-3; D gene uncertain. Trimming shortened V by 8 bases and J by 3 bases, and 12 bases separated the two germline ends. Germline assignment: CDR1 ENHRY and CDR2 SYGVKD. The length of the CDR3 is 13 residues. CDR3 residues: CAILRSTTDTQYF. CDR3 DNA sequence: TGTGCCATCCTGCGGAGTACGACAGATACGCAGTATTTT.

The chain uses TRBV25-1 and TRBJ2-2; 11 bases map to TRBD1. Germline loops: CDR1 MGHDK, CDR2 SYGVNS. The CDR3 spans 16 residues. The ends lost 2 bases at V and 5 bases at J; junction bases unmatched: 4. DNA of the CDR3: TGTGCCAGCAGTGAAAGGACAGGGGGCCTTACCGGGGAGCTGTTTTTT. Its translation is CASSERTGGLTGELFF.

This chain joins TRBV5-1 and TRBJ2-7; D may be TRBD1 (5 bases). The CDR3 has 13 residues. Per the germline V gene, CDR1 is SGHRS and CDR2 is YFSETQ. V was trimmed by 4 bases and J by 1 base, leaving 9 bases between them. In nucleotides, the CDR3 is TGCGCCAGCAGCACCGGACATTCCTACGAGCAGTACTTC. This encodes CASSTGHSYEQYF.

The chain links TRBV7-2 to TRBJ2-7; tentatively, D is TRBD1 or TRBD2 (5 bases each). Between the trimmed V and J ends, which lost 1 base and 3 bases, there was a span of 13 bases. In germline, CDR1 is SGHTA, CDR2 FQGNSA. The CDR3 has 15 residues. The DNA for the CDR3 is TGTGCCAGCAGCTTAGTGGGGCAGGGAGTCTACGAGCAGTACTTC. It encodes CASSLVGQGVYEQYF.